This TCR beta chain is drawn from a study of cytomegalovirus exposure and HLA in healthy donors. Study-level results: Association with HLA alleles at 0.05 false discovery rate was found for 16,951 TCR beta sequences in a later analysis. The productive fraction for most TCR beta V segments was about 87% or about 30% in an earlier analysis. Most sequenced TCRs were rare (though some public TCRs occurred in many donors). From TCR beta sequences, most subjects' HLA-A and HLA-B alleles were reportedly predicted accurately.

To note about this clone: Its specificity is unknown.

The PCR was carried out with 60 Vbeta primers and 13 Jbeta primers. The data were produced by immunoSEQ multiplex PCR, yet TCRdb's version contains in-frame clones alone and is incomplete. The sample records some 150,000 clones, roughly 70% being singletons. The clonotype comes from a man between 25 and 39 years old in good health and CMV-seronegative. The sample taken for sequencing was PBMCs.

The CDR3 region is CASSMGSTEAFF. The CDR3 DNA reads TGTGCCAGTAGTATGGGCAGCACTGAAGCTTTCTTT. J is TRBJ1-1 and V is TRBV19; D is undetermined. In germline, CDR1 is LNHDA, CDR2 SQIVND (reference sequence). V lost 3 bases to trimming and J lost 4 bases, with 6 bases between them. This CDR3 spans 12 amino acids.